What follows is one TCR beta chain and its context. These data belong to a study of blood T cell repertoires in COVID-19. On the study more broadly: From T cells, B-cell-depleted T cells, or PBMCs came the material, which was cDNA or gDNA.

Repertoires were generated with immunoSEQ multiplex PCR, while TCRdb's copy carries only in-frame clones and drops some. In the table there are 240,000 or so clones, about 68% of which are singletons. Trimming cost V 6 bases and J 7 bases; bases outside gene matches: 14. The V gene's germline CDR1 is LNHDA and CDR2 SQIVND (reference sequence). This CDR3 has 16 residues. This TCR came from a woman of 80 years or more with acute or convalescent COVID-19. The chain has TRBV19 and TRBJ1-5, with 8 bases matching TRBD1. The sample consisted of peripheral blood. CDR3 bases: TGTGCCAGTAGCCTTGGAGCGACAGGGGTTAAACAGCCCCAGCATTTT. It encodes CASSLGATGVKQPQHF.